The clone carrying this TCR beta chain was detected only a few times. Its specificity is unknown. J gave up 6 bases and V 3 bases, and 7 bases lay outside the gene matches. The germline CDR1 and CDR2 sequences are MNHNS and SASEGT. The CDR3 sequence is 15 residues long. It was with 60 Vbeta and 13 Jbeta primers that the PCR ran. Clones were read by immunoSEQ multiplex PCR, and TCRdb kept only the in-frame ones, dropping some. The sample yields fewer than 200,000 clones, roughly 80% seen once. The sample belongs to a study of cytomegalovirus exposure and HLA in healthy donors. Findings of the study overall: A link between a missense DCLRE1C variant and TCR beta V- and J-gene trimming emerged from a later analysis.

The rearrangement uses TRBV6-1 and TRBJ2-2; 7 bases are shared with TRBD1. The receptor was isolated from a man aged 25 to 45 in good health and CMV-seronegative. The source material was PBMCs. DNA for the CDR3: TGTGCCAGCAGTGACGAGGGGGCAGACGCCGGGGAGCTGTTTTTT. It encodes CASSDEGADAGELFF.